These 19 T cell receptor beta chains share one sample of origin, sequenced in a study of T-cell reconstitution after alpha-beta-depleted transplantation in children. Unique molecular identifiers were used in preparing the TCRbeta library. One entry per CDR3 protein, called by TCRdb with MiXCR from the PCR reads. The profile shows 500,000 to 600,000 distinct CDR3 sequences, around 27% of them singletons. The starting material was PBMCs, obtained before TCRalphabeta/CD19-depleted stem cell transplant. The receptors come from a boy less than two years old with Wiskott-Aldrich syndrome, due to receive a stem cell transplant.

The genes are TRBV7-9 and TRBJ2-7, with 8 bases that match TRBD1. Germline assignment: CDR1 SEHNR and CDR2 FQNEAQ (reference sequence). With V trimmed by 2 bases and J by 5 bases, 11 bases remained unmatched. The CDR3 is 16 amino acids. The CDR3 is CASSLKGTGGNHEQYF. The CDR3 region has the DNA TGTGCCAGCAGCTTAAAAGGGACAGGAGGTAATCACGAGCAGTACTTC.

Only a few counts were recorded for this clonotype. The chain has TRBV5-6 and TRBJ2-7; D may be TRBD2 (5 bases). The germline V gene encodes CDR1 SGHDT and CDR2 YYEEEE. With 4 bases removed from V and 0 bases from J, the gap between germline ends came to 14 bases. The CDR3 runs 15 residues. DNA of the CDR3: TGTGCCAGCAGCCCAAGGACTGGATACTCCTACGAGCAGTACTTC. Its translation: CASSPRTGYSYEQYF.

In its sample, this clonotype was seen a few times. The chain recombines TRBV5-5 with TRBJ2-1; 10 bases are shared with TRBD2. The CDR3 is made up of 17 amino acids. Germline V gives CDR1 SGHKS, CDR2 YYEKEE (reference sequence). J gave up 2 bases and V 1 base, and 6 bases lay outside the gene matches. CDR3 in amino acids: CASSLITSGMPYNEQFF. CDR3 sequence (DNA): TGTGCCAGCAGCTTGATAACTAGCGGGATGCCCTACAATGAGCAGTTCTTC. The variable domain in full, completed from reference TRBV5-5 and TRBJ2-1, reads DAGVTQSPTHLIKTRGQQVTLRCSPISGHKSVSWYQQVLGQGPQFIFQYYEKEERGRGNFPDRFSARQFPNYSSELNVNALLLGDSALYLCASSLITSGMPYNEQFFGPGTRLTVL.

The chain uses TRBV30 and TRBJ1-6, with TRBD1 matching over 9 bases. Germline V gives CDR1 GTSNPN, CDR2 SVGIG (reference sequence). This CDR3 is built from 12 residues. The J segment lost 7 bases and the V segment lost 8 bases, leaving 3 bases of the junction unmatched. CDR3 sequence reads: CAHGQGNSPLHF. DNA for the CDR3: TGTGCCCACGGACAGGGGAATTCACCCCTCCACTTT.

In its sample, this clonotype was seen a few times. The chain recombines TRBV7-9 with TRBJ2-2; D remains unclear. V was pared by 1 base and J by 4 bases, with 7 bases between. From germline, CDR1 is SEHNR and CDR2 FQNEAQ (reference sequence). The CDR3 loop spans 14 amino acids. The CDR3 spells CASSLGVRTGELFF. In DNA, the CDR3 is TGTGCCAGCAGCTTAGGGGTCCGCACCGGGGAGCTGTTTTTT.

In its sample, this clonotype was seen many times. The chain is built from TRBV11-2 and TRBJ2-7; D remains ambiguous. CDR3 length: 14 residues. V lost 3 bases, J lost 5 bases, and 14 bases lay in between. Germline CDR1 is SGHAT and CDR2 is FQNNGV. The CDR3 protein is CASSFPGPTNEQYF. DNA of the CDR3: TGTGCCAGCAGCTTCCCCGGCCCAACCAACGAGCAGTACTTC.

The chain is built from TRBV25-1 and TRBJ2-3, with no clear D. Looked up from germline, CDR1 is MGHDK and CDR2 is SYGVNS. CDR3 length equals 11 residues. The germline V and J ends were trimmed by 6 bases and 6 bases, with 7 bases remaining between them. As DNA, the CDR3 is TGTGCCAGCAGGCATTCCGATACGCAGTATTTT. Its protein product is CASRHSDTQYF.

The gene calls are TRBV7-2 and TRBJ2-2, with TRBD2 identical over 11 bases. CDR3 length: 17 amino acids. CDR1 is SGHTA, CDR2 FQGNSA, per germline. V trimming: 2 bases; J trimming: 6 bases; junction bases outside the gene matches: 8. CDR3 DNA sequence: TGTGCCAGCAGCTTACTAGCGGGAGGCTTTTTACCCGGGGAGCTGTTTTTT. Amino acids: CASSLLAGGFLPGELFF.

Regarding this clonotype: Since the CDR3 does not end with the conserved phenylalanine or tryptophan, this likely comes from a read error. The DNA is omitted, as the CDR3 cannot be located on it reliably, and the CDR3 follows TCRdb's listing. The CDR3 loop is CASSLFARGGI. V gene TRBV7-7 combines with J gene TRBJ2-1; the table assigns TRBD2, which was not confirmed against the DNA. The germline CDR1 and CDR2 sequences are SSHAT and FNYEAQ (reference sequence). Including both end residues, the CDR3 is 11 amino acids long.

This chain uses TRBV27 with TRBJ2-5; 10 bases fit TRBD2. Germline loops: CDR1 MNHEY, CDR2 SMNVEV (reference sequence). Losses at the gene ends were 6 bases for V and 1 base for J; bases not matched to a gene: 2. The CDR3 consists of 14 residues. The CDR3 DNA sequence: TGTGCCAGCAGACTAGCGGGACTCCAAGAGACCCAGTACTTC. Encoded protein: CASRLAGLQETQYF.

This clonotype was found a few times. The rearrangement uses TRBV20-1 and TRBJ1-4; maybe TRBD1 (6 bases). Germline lookup yields CDR1 DFQATT and CDR2 SNEGSKA (reference sequence). V was pared by 4 bases and J by 4 bases, with 13 bases between. This CDR3 comprises 14 residues. CDR3 bases: TGCAGTGCTACGTGGGGGGGCCGTAATGAAAAACTGTTTTTT. It codes for CSATWGGRNEKLFF.

V and J are TRBV29-1 and TRBJ2-1; D is possibly TRBD1 (6 bases). CDR1 is SQVTM, CDR2 ANQGSEA, per germline. The CDR3 spans 11 residues. CDR3 nucleotide sequence: TGCAGTTTTCAGGGGTACAATGAGCAGTTCTTC. This translates into CSFQGYNEQFF.

The chain uses TRBV12-3 or TRBV12-4 and TRBJ2-2; perhaps TRBD1 as D (6 bases). CDR3 length: 15 residues. Trimming shortened V by 2 bases and J by 1 base, and 8 bases separated the two germline ends. As DNA, the CDR3 is TGTGCCAGCAGTTTATACAGGGTGAACACCGGGGAGCTGTTTTTT. It encodes CASSLYRVNTGELFF.

This clonotype has only a few counts. The genes are TRBV6-6 and TRBJ1-1; 8 bases agree with TRBD1. CDR1 is MNHNY and CDR2 is SVGAGI in the germline V gene (reference sequence). Losses at the gene ends were 2 bases for V and 6 bases for J; bases not matched to a gene: 2. The CDR3 extends over 13 amino acids. The CDR3 bases are TGTGCCAGCAGTTACCTGGGACAGGCTGAAGCTTTCTTT. Encoded protein: CASSYLGQAEAFF.

The V call is TRBV24-1, the J call TRBJ2-1; perhaps TRBD2 as D (6 bases). Germline CDR1 reads KGHDR; CDR2 reads SFDVKD. The V gene lost 3 bases and the J gene lost 4 bases, with 15 bases spanning the gap. The CDR3 is 16 residues long. The CDR3 reads CATSDGGIAAYNEQFF. CDR3 coding DNA: TGTGCCACCAGTGATGGGGGAATAGCGGCATACAATGAGCAGTTCTTC.

This rearrangement joins TRBV20-1 to TRBJ1-1; TRBD1 aligns across 7 bases. There are 13 residues in the CDR3. The germline CDR1 and CDR2 sequences are DFQATT and SNEGSKA (reference sequence). J gave up 0 bases and V 8 bases, and 6 bases lay outside the gene matches. The CDR3 region is CSTRGQVNTEAFF. CDR3 bases: TGCAGTACCCGAGGACAGGTGAACACTGAAGCTTTCTTT.

J is TRBJ2-7 and V is TRBV6-1; D might be TRBD1 (6 bases). Germline V lookup: CDR1 MNHNS, CDR2 SASEGT. V dropped 5 bases and J dropped 0 bases, with 17 bases sitting between them. This CDR3 is built from 16 residues. CDR3 sequence reads: CASSRLQGLSSYEQYF. CDR3 in DNA: TGTGCCAGCAGTAGACTCCAGGGGCTGTCCTCCTACGAGCAGTACTTC.

This clonotype was seen more than once but under ten times. In DNA form, the CDR3 reads TGCAGTGCTAGAGATCTCCTAGCGGGGATCTACGAGCAGTACTTC. Its translation: CSARDLLAGIYEQYF. The chain couples TRBV20-1 to TRBJ2-7, with TRBD2 matching over 9 bases. The CDR3 contains 15 residues. Looked up from germline, CDR1 is DFQATT and CDR2 is SNEGSKA (reference sequence). With V trimmed by 0 bases and J by 3 bases, 6 bases remained unmatched.

This clonotype was observed a handful of times. The genes are TRBV5-1 and TRBJ2-1, with a weak D call TRBD2 (6 bases). Per the germline V gene, CDR1 is SGHRS and CDR2 is YFSETQ. The CDR3 extends over 16 amino acids. Trimming took 3 bases from V and 5 from J, leaving 18 bases between them. The CDR3 nucleotides read TGCGCCAGCAGCTCACTGGGAGGAGGCCTAAACAATGAGCAGTTCTTC. Amino acid sequence: CASSSLGGGLNNEQFF.